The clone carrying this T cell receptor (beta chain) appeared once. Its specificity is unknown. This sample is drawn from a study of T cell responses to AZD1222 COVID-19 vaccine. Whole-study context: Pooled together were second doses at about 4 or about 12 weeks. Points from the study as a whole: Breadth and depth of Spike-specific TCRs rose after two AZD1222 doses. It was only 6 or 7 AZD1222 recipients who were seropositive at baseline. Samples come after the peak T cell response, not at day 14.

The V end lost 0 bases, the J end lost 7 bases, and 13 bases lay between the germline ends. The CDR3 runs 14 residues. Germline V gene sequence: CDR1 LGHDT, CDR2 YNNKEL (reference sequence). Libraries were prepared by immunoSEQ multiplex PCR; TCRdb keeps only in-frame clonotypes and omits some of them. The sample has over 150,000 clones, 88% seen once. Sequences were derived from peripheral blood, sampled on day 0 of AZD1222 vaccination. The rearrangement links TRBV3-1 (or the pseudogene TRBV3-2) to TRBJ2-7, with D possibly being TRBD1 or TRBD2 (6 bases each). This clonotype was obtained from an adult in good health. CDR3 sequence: CASSQDPGAGEQYF. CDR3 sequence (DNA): TGTGCCAGCAGCCAAGACCCGGGGGCGGGTGAGCAGTACTTC.